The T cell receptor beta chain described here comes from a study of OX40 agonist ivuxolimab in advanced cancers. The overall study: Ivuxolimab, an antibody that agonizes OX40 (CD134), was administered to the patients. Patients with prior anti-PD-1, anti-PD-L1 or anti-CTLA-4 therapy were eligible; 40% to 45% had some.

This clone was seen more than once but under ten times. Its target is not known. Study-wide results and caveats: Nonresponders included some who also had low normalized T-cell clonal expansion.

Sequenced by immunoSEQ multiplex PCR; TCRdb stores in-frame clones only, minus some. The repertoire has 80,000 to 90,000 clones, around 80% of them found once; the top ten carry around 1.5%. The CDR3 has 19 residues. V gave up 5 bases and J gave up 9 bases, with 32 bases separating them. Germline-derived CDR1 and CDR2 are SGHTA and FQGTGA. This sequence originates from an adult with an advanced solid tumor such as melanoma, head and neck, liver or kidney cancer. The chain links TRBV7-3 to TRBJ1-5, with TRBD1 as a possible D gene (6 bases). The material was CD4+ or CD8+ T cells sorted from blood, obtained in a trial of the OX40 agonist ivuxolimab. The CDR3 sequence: CASSAGTSDENELERPQHF. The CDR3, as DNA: TGTGCCAGCAGCGCCGGGACATCCGACGAGAACGAGTTGGAACGGCCCCAGCATTTT.